A single sample gave rise to the 9 T cell receptor beta chains below, sequenced in a study of T cells in Graves' hyperthyroidism and ophthalmopathy. Template material for amplifying TCR beta CDR3 regions consisted of RNA transcripts. First-round RT-PCR targeting the TCR CDR3 was performed with the HTBI primer set. TCRdb processed the multiplex PCR reads anew with MiXCR; each CDR3 protein has one entry. Here the sample spans approximately 380,000 distinct CDR3 sequences, over 15% being singletons. The material sequenced was blood. All receptors derive from a woman aged 18-30 years with Graves' hyperthyroidism.

This clonotype has a count of ten or more. The rearrangement joins TRBV28 to TRBJ1-5; TRBD1 matches at 7 bases. Germline CDR1 and CDR2: MDHEN and SYDVKM. The CDR3 extends over 15 amino acids. V lost 5 bases and J lost 3; bases outside the gene matches: 7. The CDR3 coding sequence is TGTGCCAGCAGTCCCTCCGACAGGGACAATCAGCCCCAGCATTTT. It specifies CASSPSDRDNQPQHF.

This clonotype occurred a few times. The chain couples TRBV3-1 to TRBJ2-7, with D possibly matching TRBD1 (6 bases). The CDR3 extends over 15 amino acids. Trimming stripped 6 bases from V and 3 bases from J, with 18 bases between. CDR1 and CDR2 from the germline V gene are LGHDT and YNNKEL (reference sequence). The CDR3: CASSPNTDRDYEQYF. The DNA for the CDR3 is TGTGCCAGCAGTCCAAACACGGACAGAGACTACGAGCAGTACTTC.

This clonotype was picked up many times. The V call is TRBV20-1, the J call TRBJ2-7; TRBD2 matches 7 bases. V trimming: 2 bases; J trimming: 5 bases; junction bases outside the gene matches: 9. The CDR3 covers 14 residues. Looked up from germline, CDR1 is DFQATT and CDR2 is SNEGSKA (reference sequence). The CDR3 DNA sequence: TGCAGTGCTAGATCCCCGGGGGGAACGGACGAGCAGTACTTC. Translated: CSARSPGGTDEQYF.

This clonotype showed up just a few times. The junction shows a germline mismatch at one end, possibly a read error. This chain links TRBV18 with TRBJ1-1; D may be TRBD1 (6 bases). The V gene's germline CDR1 is KGHSH and CDR2 LQKENI. This CDR3 is 16 amino acids long. CDR3: CASSFQTGWANTEACF. The CDR3 nucleotides are TGTGCCAGCTCATTCCAAACAGGGTGGGCGAACACTGAAGCTTGCTTT.

This clonotype was seen ten or more times. The V and J genes are TRBV7-2 and TRBJ2-7, with D hard to call. Germline assignment: CDR1 SGHTA and CDR2 FQGNSA. The CDR3 runs to 14 residues. V was cut by 5 bases and J by 0 bases, with 11 bases left in between. CDR3 residues: CASSVGGFSYEQYF. The CDR3 coding sequence is TGTGCCAGCAGCGTCGGTGGCTTCTCCTACGAGCAGTACTTC.

In this sample, this clonotype turned up many times. The chain combines TRBV20-1 with TRBJ2-7; D unclear. The CDR3 is made up of 14 amino acids. The germline gives CDR1 DFQATT, CDR2 SNEGSKA (reference sequence). Trimming cost V 4 bases and J 1 base, with 14 bases left between them. CDR3 region: CSANRLTTSYEQYF. In DNA, the CDR3 is TGCAGTGCTAACAGATTAACGACTTCCTACGAGCAGTACTTC.

This clonotype was observed once. The J gene is TRBJ2-3, the V gene TRBV4-1, with D tentatively TRBD1 or TRBD2 (6 bases each). CDR3 size: 18 residues. Looked up from germline, CDR1 is MGHRA and CDR2 is YSYEKL. The germline V and J ends were trimmed by 4 bases and 5 bases, with 25 bases remaining between them. The CDR3 sequence is CASSPGELAREGRDTQYF. CDR3 nucleotides: TGCGCCAGCAGCCCAGGGGAACTAGCCAGAGAGGGTAGAGATACGCAGTATTTT.

The table lists this clonotype with many counts. The chain has TRBV7-2 and TRBJ2-5; a possible D gene is TRBD1 (6 bases). Germline V gene sequence: CDR1 SGHTA, CDR2 FQGNSA. V lost 5 bases and J lost 1, with 11 bases in between. The CDR3 has 14 amino acids. The DNA of the CDR3 is TGTGCCAGCAGCCCAGGGGCCCCCCAAGAGACCCAGTACTTC. Its protein product is CASSPGAPQETQYF.

This clonotype has a count of ten or more. The chain links TRBV29-1 to TRBJ2-4; TRBD1 matches at 11 bases. The CDR3 contains 15 residues. After removal of 6 bases from V and 12 bases from J, the junction contained 16 bases not matched to a gene. Germline values: CDR1 SQVTM, CDR2 ANQGSEA. CDR3 coding DNA: TGCAGCGTGGGAGAGGTCTCCGGGACAGGGGGATCTCAGTACTTC. Encoded protein: CSVGEVSGTGGSQYF.